This entry lists 8 T cell receptor beta chains sequenced from one sample in a study of T cell responses to AZD1222 COVID-19 vaccine. The repertoire was sequenced with immunoSEQ multiplex PCR; TCRdb's copy has only in-frame clones and lacks some. The sample lists some 180,000 clones; approximately 92% were seen once. Source: peripheral blood, taken on day 0 of AZD1222 vaccination. The receptors here all came from an adult in good health.

The chain is built from TRBV19 and TRBJ1-4; TRBD1 matches at 8 bases. The CDR3 contains 15 residues. The V and J ends lost 6 bases and 0 bases, in that order; junction bases with no gene match: 3. Germline CDR1 LNHDA, CDR2 SQIVND (reference sequence). In DNA form, the CDR3 reads TGTGCCAGTAGGGACAGGGAATCAACTAATGAAAAACTGTTTTTT. This codes for CASRDRESTNEKLFF. Drawing the rest from reference TRBV19 and TRBJ1-4, the complete variable domain is DGGITQSPKYLFRKEGQNVTLSCEQNLNHDAMYWYRQDPGQGLRLIYYSQIVNDFQKGDIAEGYSVSREKKESFPLTVTSAQKNPTAFYLCASRDRESTNEKLFFGSGTQLSVL.

This clone appeared a single time. The rearrangement links TRBV6-2 or TRBV6-3 to TRBJ1-1, with 10 bases matching TRBD1. This CDR3 contains 16 residues. Germline loops: CDR1 MNHEY, CDR2 SVGEGT. V lost 5 bases and J lost 4; bases outside the gene matches: 10. The CDR3 sequence: CASSDTRQGAGTEAFF. Here the CDR3 DNA reads TGTGCCAGCAGTGACACTCGACAGGGGGCGGGCACTGAAGCTTTCTTT.

V gene TRBV24-1 combines with J gene TRBJ2-7; TRBD1 is a possible D gene (6 bases). Germline-derived CDR1 and CDR2 are KGHDR and SFDVKD. The CDR3 contains 11 residues. Trimming removed 12 bases from V and 2 bases from J, with 10 bases in between. CDR3 nucleotides: TGTGCCGGAAGACAGGCCTACGAGCAGTACTTC. This codes for CAGRQAYEQYF.

The chain employs TRBV10-1 and TRBJ2-3; D not certain. V was clipped by 4 bases and J by 0 bases, with 11 bases between them. The CDR3 is made up of 15 amino acids. Germline values: CDR1 WNHNN, CDR2 SYGVQD (reference sequence). DNA of the CDR3: TGCGCCAGCAGTGCTGGGCTAACTAGCACAGATACGCAGTATTTT. It specifies CASSAGLTSTDTQYF.

A note on this clone: Other nucleotide sequences in the sample specify the same CDR3. V and J are TRBV6-4 and TRBJ2-3; unclear D gene. Trimming cost V 3 bases and J 2 bases, with 6 bases left between them. The CDR3 is 13 residues long. The germline CDR1 and CDR2 sequences are MRHNA and SNTAGT. CDR3 amino acids: CASSEGSTDTQYF. DNA of the CDR3: TGTGCCAGCAGTGAGGGATCCACAGATACGCAGTATTTT.

V is TRBV4-1 and J is TRBJ2-1, with D unclear. The length of the CDR3 is 16 residues. Trimming cost V 2 bases and J 0 bases, with 11 bases left between them. The germline V gene has CDR1 MGHRA and CDR2 YSYEKL. This CDR3 reads CASSQPTESSYNEQFF. In nucleotides, the CDR3 is TGCGCCAGCAGCCAACCGACCGAGAGCTCCTACAATGAGCAGTTCTTC.

V gene TRBV5-6 combines with J gene TRBJ1-1; TRBD1 might be the D (5 bases). CDR3 length: 13 amino acids. Deletions cut 3 bases from V and 5 bases from J, with 11 bases between. CDR1 SGHDT and CDR2 YYEEEE come from the germline V gene. CDR3 residues: CASSSGTGTEAFF. As DNA, the CDR3 is TGTGCCAGCAGCTCAGGGACGGGGACTGAAGCTTTCTTT.

The gene calls are TRBV5-4 and TRBJ2-7; 9 bases fit TRBD1. The J segment lost 5 bases and the V segment lost 2 bases, leaving 5 bases of the junction unmatched. Germline V gene sequence: CDR1 SGHNT, CDR2 YYREEE (reference sequence). There are 14 residues in the CDR3. Here the CDR3 reads CASSLEGTGNEQYF. Here the CDR3 DNA reads TGTGCCAGCAGCTTAGAAGGGACAGGGAACGAGCAGTACTTC.